The clone carrying this TCR beta chain was picked up one time. The antigen is undetermined. This entry is derived from a study of blood T cells in healthy people across ages. Study conclusions and caveats: While age rose, TCR beta diversity per million T cells dropped in a roughly linear way. Samples with more naive T cells showed higher observed beta diversity.

A second PCR of 7 to 11 cycles used a sample-barcoded 5' primer and a J-beta primer mix. There were at least 2.5 million CDR3-containing paired-end reads obtained from each sample. TCRdb redid the calling of the 5' RACE reads with MiXCR, one entry per CDR3 protein. This table holds around 850,000 distinct CDR3 sequences, about 36% found once. CDR3 size: 15 residues. V was pared by 6 bases and J by 3 bases, with 17 bases between. CDR1 and CDR2 from the germline V gene are DFQATT and SNEGSKA (reference sequence). Sequencing was carried out using blood. This clonotype was obtained from a man in his late teens or twenties in good health. The V call is TRBV20-1, the J call TRBJ1-4; D ambiguous. CDR3 in DNA: TGCAGTGCCCCGAAGGGCGGGGTCTCTAATGAAAAACTGTTTTTT. Residues: CSAPKGGVSNEKLFF.